This TCR beta chain was sequenced for a study of sequential checkpoint blockade in melanoma. This clone was detected only a few times. Generated by immunoSEQ multiplex PCR, the TCRdb table keeps only in-frame clones and is missing some. The sample consists of more than 10,000 clones, approximately 62% of them appearing once. Germline assignment: CDR1 ENHRY and CDR2 SYGVKD. The CDR3 length is 18 residues. V dropped 4 bases and J dropped 0 bases, with 19 bases sitting between them. Treatment given: randomized to nivolumab then ipilimumab (arm A) or the reverse (arm B). The specimen comprised CD8+ T cells sorted from blood (inferred from file names), sampled from a patient given nivolumab and ipilimumab in sequence. The rearrangement links TRBV10-3 to TRBJ1-3; D is possibly TRBD1 (5 bases). This clonotype was sampled from a human donor with melanoma. The DNA of the CDR3 is TGTGCCATCAGTGCAACGGGGGTCCCGAAGATCTCTGGAAACACCATATATTTT. Protein sequence: CAISATGVPKISGNTIYF.